This T cell receptor beta chain stems from a study of cytomegalovirus exposure and HLA in healthy donors (dated by TCRdb to 2015 to 2018). Background on the whole study: In an earlier analysis of under 600 of the donors, under 300 Gb of sequence data and 90 million to 120 million unique TCR beta sequences from about 179 million T cells were reported. An earlier analysis of more than 450 of the donors used high-throughput TCR beta sequencing to judge whether each TCR beta V gene segment behaved as functional or pseudogenic. To predict cytomegalovirus infection status, the study combined high-throughput TCR immunosequencing, statistical association of individual TCRs with disease status, and machine learning. Besides the first cohort of roughly 640 subjects, a separate validation cohort made up of over 100 different subjects was used. The number of typed donors differed by locus: 629-630 for A, B, C, DRB1 and DQB1; 500 to 550 for DQA1; roughly 600 for DPA1; and roughly 450 for DPB1. All discovery cohort repertoires had been generated on a single sequencing platform. Among the approximately 400 genotyped donors, around 81% belonged to the genetic ancestry cluster associated with self-reported Caucasian donors. Rather than drawing on any new phenotypic data, the later analysis identified candidate immune exposures from TCR beta sequences and the way those sequences occurred across donors. About 330 gigabases of sequencing data and about 92 million unique TCR sequences made up an early release that covered approximately 700 HLA-typed donors. Donor age, sex, ethnicity and CMV serostatus were compiled together with the repertoire data. Class I and class II HLA loci were covered by the typing at four-digit resolution. Among 350 to 400 genotyped donors of the cohort, an average of approximately 250,000 unique TCR beta nucleotide sequences were sequenced per donor, around 18% of them non-productive. About 5 DR-DQ haplotypes were handled as single units for association and clustering, since linkage in the cohort was strong. A later analysis re-examined previously published TCR beta repertoires from 500 to 700 donors and added high-resolution HLA genotyping to investigate patterns of TCR occurrence. The study aimed to test whether signatures of past pathogen exposure could be identified by cataloging public T cell receptors. Genome-wide SNP genotypes for about three fifths of the roughly 670 donors were used in a later genetic analysis, which treated that subset as a discovery cohort. Using immunosequencing, the study profiled T cell repertoires from some 670 subjects and related those repertoires to cytomegalovirus serostatus.

In regard to this clone: It lacks a known antigen. Base qualities are not provided; no much larger clone lies one nucleotide away.

The cysteine opens and the phenylalanine closes a CDR3 of 14 amino acids. The retained sequence is limited to the CDR3, 42 bases, with the frame set at the first base. V is clipped by 11 bases and J by 5 bases, and the sequence between their germline boundaries is 19 bases long. Taken from the germline V gene, the CDR1 and CDR2 loops are MNHNS and SASEGT. What the work shows at the level of the full study, not this receptor alone: A further reported finding was that TCR beta sequences accurately predicted the HLA-A and HLA-B alleles for most subjects in the first cohort. Most TCR sequences were observed very rarely across donors, whereas some public TCRs were present in many individuals. In a later analysis, HLA-associated TCR beta chains showed more clonal expansion and lower generation probabilities than non-associated chains that were equally common. A later analysis associated 15,000 to 20,000 TCR beta sequences with specific HLA alleles at a false discovery rate of 0.05. A total of fewer than 200 TCR beta chains were listed by the study as associated with cytomegalovirus. In a later analysis, the rate of TCR association differed among HLA loci, with DRB1 alleles having the most associated TCRs and HLA-C alleles having the fewest. A few of the identified cytomegalovirus-associated TCR beta chains were confirmed in vitro to be specific for cytomegalovirus antigens. A later analysis reported that several top co-occurrence clusters appeared linked to parvovirus B19, influenza, CMV and Epstein-Barr virus. In an earlier analysis of about 600 of the donors, most TCR beta V segments appeared in productive rearrangements about 87% or about 30% of the time, broadly matching IMGT annotations. When HLA alleles, especially DR and DQ, strongly co-occurred, TCR associations were difficult to assign to individual alleles. Because the 87-base-pair reads could not distinguish some IMGT-functional V segments, including TRBV6-2 and TRBV6-3, those segments were excluded. Because HLA typing was missing for some donors at each locus, association tests included only the typed subset. Only TCR beta chains were sequenced in this cohort, and the absence of alpha or paired-chain data limited detectable features. Correlated functional status among segregating V segments might reflect linkage disequilibrium, but an unknown experimental factor could not be ruled out. A group of highly shared sequence variants was considered likely to be a technical artifact of the sequencing pipeline. Because counts were too low, about 18 rarely observed V segments, including chromosome 9 orphons, were excluded from the earlier analysis of some 590 of the donors. In a later genetic analysis, fewer N-insertions in productive TCRs were reported among donors in an Asian-associated ancestry cluster than the roughly 640-donor mean. A later analysis found that most CMV-associated TCR beta chains appeared HLA-restricted, with HLA associations seemingly driven largely by CMV exposure. Sequencing depth was assumed to be roughly uniform across donors in the presence/absence analyses, though that assumption may not hold. Immune exposure information for the cohort was limited to CMV serostatus. The classifier was reported to diagnose cytomegalovirus status with high specificity and sensitivity in both the original cohort and the validation cohort. The authors suggested that the approach could potentially be extended to other disease states and immunological phenotypes. In a later genetic analysis, a missense DCLRE1C variant was associated with V-gene and J-gene trimming of TCR beta chains, and the association was replicated in an independent cohort.

The cohort comprised fewer than 700 healthy bone marrow donors. At the time of sampling, all cohort members were nominally healthy, though unrecorded immune exposures were likely present. The donor tested CMV seropositive and was one of the 289 seropositive cohort members. A peripheral blood sample was collected from each donor, and TCR beta sequencing was performed on peripheral blood mononuclear cells. The Qiagen DNeasy Blood Extraction Kit was used to extract genomic DNA from the blood cell samples. The library was prepared using the immunoSEQ multiplex PCR assay. A mixture of 60 forward primers for TCR Vbeta segments and 13 reverse primers for TCR Jbeta segments was used in the multiplex PCR. A multiplex PCR assay on genomic DNA amplified the CDR3 region of rearranged TCR beta genes. The Illumina HiSeq System was used to sequence the amplified TCR beta libraries as 87-base-pair reads. On the study's bioinformatics: Across the 670 or so repertoires, a later analysis counted tens of millions of unique TCR beta chains, 9.5 million to 13 million of which were shared by at least two donors. Raw reads were error-corrected and collapsed into unique sequences with a nearest-neighbor algorithm that merged closely related sequences to remove PCR and sequencing errors. Alignment of CDR3 sequences to IMGT reference sequences was used to assign V, D and J gene segments. For a sequence to be retained, at least a six-nucleotide match to both a V gene segment and a J gene segment was required. A rearrangement was called productive if the CDR3 had no stop codons and remained in frame with V and J, and every other rearrangement was called non-productive. Following IMGT convention, CDR3 was defined as the stretch from the second conserved V-encoded cysteine up to the conserved J-encoded phenylalanine. In an earlier analysis of some 550 of the donors, sequences lacking an unambiguous match to a single V gene segment were excluded. An earlier analysis of 587 of the donors called V segments functional above 56.7% productive rearrangements and segregating when the between-donor standard deviation exceeded 5%. To diagnose cytomegalovirus status from the catalog of TCR beta chain sequences, a statistical classification framework was built. In a later analysis, TCR nucleotide sequences were compared against IMGT/GENE-DB human TR gene sequences so that V and J genes could be assigned. In a later analysis, CDR3 sequences and most-parsimonious VDJ recombination scenarios were assigned using the TCRdist pipeline. In a later analysis, every TCR beta chain was defined by the combination of its CDR3 amino acid sequence and its V-gene family, and reads without a unique V-gene family were dropped. As a way to deal with suspected cross-contamination and a sequencing artifact, a later analysis dropped approximately 590 nucleotide sequences that were highly shared and had low generation probability. In a later analysis, a clonal expansion index for each public chain was calculated from normalized within-repertoire ranks of inferred template counts. In a later analysis, generation probabilities were computed using a VDJ recombination model fitted to out-of-frame rearrangements, and the results were checked against IGoR. A later analysis scored TCR-TCR, TCR-HLA and TCR-CMV co-occurrence with hypergeometric tests, applying a repertoire-size bias correction to TCR pairs. A later analysis estimated false discovery rates by permuting HLA or CMV assignments 20 times. In a later analysis, co-occurring TCRs were grouped using DBSCAN, with TCRdist sequence similarity added in when clustering inside HLA-allele-positive subsets. Repertoires with fewer than 30,000 or more than 120,000 public chains were left out of co-occurrence clustering, as were about 5 repertoires with anomalous nucleotide sharing. TCRdb limited this immuneACCESS table to in-frame rearrangements with V and J called. A share of clones is missing; checked studies link under half to unresolved V genes, and the rest is unexplained. Clone size and the V and J calls come from that table; the DNA yielded D and trimming. Within this sample are about 150,000 clones, with about three quarters of them counted one time only. The top ten clonotypes cover 7% of the sample.

The rearranged chain carries TRBV6-1 and TRBJ1-5, and the D gene may be TRBD1, 5 bases matching. Material: PBMCs. The receptor was derived from a woman aged 40 to 55 in good health and CMV-seropositive. The bases are TGTGCCGGCTCAAGCAGGGTTTCGGATCAGCCCCAGCATTTT. Its protein product is CAGSSRVSDQPQHF.